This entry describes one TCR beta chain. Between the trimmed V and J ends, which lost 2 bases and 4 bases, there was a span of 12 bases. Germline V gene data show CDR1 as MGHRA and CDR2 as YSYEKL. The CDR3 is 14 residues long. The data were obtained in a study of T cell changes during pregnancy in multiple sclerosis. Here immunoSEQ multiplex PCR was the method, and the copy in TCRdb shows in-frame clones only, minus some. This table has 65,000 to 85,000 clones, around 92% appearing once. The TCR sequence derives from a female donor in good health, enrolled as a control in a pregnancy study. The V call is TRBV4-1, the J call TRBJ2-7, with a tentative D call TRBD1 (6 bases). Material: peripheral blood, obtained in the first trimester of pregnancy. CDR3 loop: CASSQTDREYEQYF. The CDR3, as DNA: TGCGCCAGCAGCCAAACGGACAGAGAATACGAGCAGTACTTC.